This entry concerns a single T cell receptor beta chain. This entry belongs to a study of T cells in localized non-small cell lung cancer. The CDR3 totals 12 residues. V trimming: 7 bases; J trimming: 5 bases; junction bases outside the gene matches: 6. Germline lookup yields CDR1 SQVTM and CDR2 ANQGSEA. TCRdb's table, derived via immunoSEQ multiplex PCR, lists solely in-frame clones and lacks some. The data contain about 72,000 clones, approximately 84% of them singletons. The starting material was peripheral blood, obtained before any cancer treatment. The origin of this receptor is a female donor aged 60 or older with stage I lung adenocarcinoma. This chain joins TRBV29-1 and TRBJ1-1, with 8 bases that match TRBD1. CDR3 in amino acids: CSAGTGGTEAFF. In DNA, the CDR3 is TGCAGCGCTGGGACAGGTGGGACTGAAGCTTTCTTT.